These T cell receptor beta chains were read from a single sample in a study of cytomegalovirus exposure and HLA in healthy donors. Measured with immunoSEQ multiplex PCR; TCRdb has only the in-frame clones, and not every one. The sample consists of over 150,000 clones, more than 60% of them appearing once. Sequencing input: PBMCs. The receptors come from a woman between 25 and 40 years old in good health and CMV-seropositive. Each CDR3 is given with its conserved first and last residue. A D gene is named only where the DNA matches it firmly. Some rows have no size entry. The others give once, few or many, or a class for an expanded clone.

V gene: TRBV5-1
J gene: TRBJ2-5
clone size: .
D gene: .
CDR3 protein: CASSLSAGVETQYF
CDR3 DNA: TGCGCCAGCAGCTTAAGTGCAGGGGTGGAGACCCAGTACTTC

V gene: TRBV7-7
J gene: TRBJ2-1
clone size: .
D gene: TRBD2
CDR3 protein: CASSLGLARNNEQFF
CDR3 DNA: TGTGCCAGCAGCTTGGGACTAGCACGAAACAATGAGCAGTTCTTC

V gene: TRBV15
J gene: TRBJ2-2
clone size: .
D gene: TRBD1
CDR3 protein: CATSYGQGPTGELFF
CDR3 DNA: TGTGCCACCAGCTATGGACAGGGGCCTACCGGGGAGCTGTTTTTT

V gene: TRBV5-1
J gene: TRBJ2-7
clone size: few
D gene: TRBD1
CDR3 protein: CASSPQPTGQGSYEQYF
CDR3 DNA: TGCGCCAGCAGCCCTCAACCTACGGGACAGGGTTCCTACGAGCAGTACTTC

V gene: TRBV19
J gene: TRBJ1-2
clone size: .
D gene: TRBD1
CDR3 protein: CASRPTGGGYTF
CDR3 DNA: TGTGCCAGTAGGCCAACAGGGGGTGGCTACACCTTC

V gene: TRBV7-2
J gene: TRBJ1-1
clone size: .
D gene: .
CDR3 protein: CASSLGQLNTEAFF
CDR3 DNA: TGTGCCAGCAGCTTAGGACAGCTGAACACTGAAGCTTTCTTT

V gene: TRBV5-8
J gene: TRBJ2-5
clone size: .
D gene: .
CDR3 protein: CASVVHFQETQYF
CDR3 DNA: TGTGCCAGCGTCGTTCACTTCCAAGAGACCCAGTACTTC

V gene: TRBV11-2
J gene: TRBJ2-7
clone size: .
D gene: TRBD1
CDR3 protein: CASSPRTGGGYEQYF
CDR3 DNA: TGTGCCAGCAGCCCCCGGACAGGGGGCGGGTACGAGCAGTACTTC

V gene: TRBV30
J gene: TRBJ2-7
clone size: few
D gene: .
CDR3 protein: CAWSGLSMYEQYF
CDR3 DNA: TGTGCCTGGAGTGGACTATCTATGTACGAGCAGTACTTC

V gene: TRBV30
J gene: TRBJ2-1
clone size: .
D gene: TRBD1
CDR3 protein: CAWSPGTGTNEQFF
CDR3 DNA: TGTGCCTGGAGTCCCGGGACAGGGACCAATGAGCAGTTCTTC

V gene: TRBV6-5
J gene: TRBJ2-7
clone size: .
D gene: TRBD2
CDR3 protein: CASSRGDRSNEQYF
CDR3 DNA: TGTGCCAGTTCGCGGGGGGACCGTTCGAATGAGCAGTACTTC

V gene: TRBV19
J gene: TRBJ1-2
clone size: .
D gene: .
CDR3 protein: CASSATDNGYYGYTF
CDR3 DNA: TGTGCCAGTAGCGCAACTGATAACGGGTACTATGGCTACACCTTC

V gene: TRBV27
J gene: TRBJ2-7
clone size: once
D gene: TRBD2
CDR3 protein: CASSLWGGPTTEQYF
CDR3 DNA: TGTGCCAGCAGTTTATGGGGGGGACCTACAACCGAGCAGTACTTC

V gene: TRBV10-3
J gene: TRBJ1-1
clone size: .
D gene: .
CDR3 protein: CATARGSGMNTEAFF
CDR3 DNA: TGTGCCACCGCCCGGGGGTCGGGCATGAACACTGAAGCTTTCTTT

V gene: TRBV7-2
J gene: TRBJ2-5
clone size: .
D gene: TRBD2
CDR3 protein: CASSLNGGRSKETQYF
CDR3 DNA: TGTGCCAGCAGCTTAAATGGCGGGAGGTCGAAGGAGACCCAGTACTTC

V gene: TRBV7-2
J gene: TRBJ2-7
clone size: .
D gene: TRBD2
CDR3 protein: CASSLAGLAGTYEQYF
CDR3 DNA: TGTGCCAGCAGCTTAGCGGGACTAGCGGGAACCTACGAGCAGTACTTC

V gene: TRBV7-6
J gene: TRBJ2-7
clone size: few
D gene: TRBD2
CDR3 protein: CASSLSGTAGEQYF
CDR3 DNA: TGTGCCAGCAGCCTCAGCGGGACCGCGGGCGAGCAGTACTTC